One and the same sample provided the 30 T cell receptor beta chains below, sequenced in a study of shared clonotypes between healthy human individuals. Profiled with immunoSEQ multiplex PCR; TCRdb holds only in-frame clones, not every one. The sample has over 400,000 clones; about 84% are singletons. The sequencing sample was made of PBMCs. These receptors were collected from a woman between 35 and 50 years old in good health. Some clones in this sample may be carry-over from other donors' samples.

Points on this clone: It is likely a read error: a sequence one base away is far more abundant. The limits of the CDR3 on the DNA are not certain, so only TCRdb's listed CDR3 is given. This sequence joins TRBV4-3 and TRBJ2-5; TRBD2, the table's D call, was not compared with the DNA. The CDR3 region is 16 residues in length, termini included. Germline CDR1 reads LGHNA; CDR2 reads YSLEER. The CDR3 sequence: CASSQGVGSGSYERYF.

This chain uses TRBV30 with TRBJ2-5; maybe TRBD2 (6 bases). The CDR3 spans 12 residues. Per germline, CDR1 GTSNPN and CDR2 SVGIG (reference sequence). The ends were cut back, 1 base at V and 3 bases at J, with 6 bases in the middle. CDR3 DNA sequence: TGTGCCTGGAGTGCTAGCGAAGAGACCCAGTACTTC. This sequence encodes CAWSASEETQYF.

The CDR3 reads CAWSVKGASWFPDTQYF. CDR3 coding DNA: TGTGCCTGGAGTGTTAAAGGGGCTAGTTGGTTCCCAGATACGCAGTATTTT. The rearrangement joins TRBV30 to TRBJ2-3, with D possibly being TRBD1 (5 bases). Trimming shortened V by 0 bases and J by 4 bases, and 20 bases separated the two germline ends. Germline CDR1 reads GTSNPN; CDR2 reads SVGIG (reference sequence). This CDR3 contains 17 residues.

This clone was picked up a small number of times. The J gene is TRBJ1-2, the V gene TRBV11-2; D is undetermined. In germline, CDR1 is SGHAT, CDR2 FQNNGV. CDR3 size: 17 residues. The ends were cut back, 4 bases at V and 5 bases at J, with 23 bases in the middle. The CDR3: CASSSGHGLHNSYGYTF. The CDR3 coding sequence is TGTGCCAGCAGCTCCGGGCACGGGCTACATAACTCTTATGGCTACACCTTC.

On this clone: This clone may be a read error of a much larger clone one base away. This chain joins TRBV19 and TRBJ2-5; 16 nucleotides agree with TRBD2. The CDR3 totals 16 residues. Germline CDR1 reads LNHDA; CDR2 reads SQIVND (reference sequence). Here the CDR3 DNA reads TGTGCCAGTAGTTTTGGGACTAGCGGGAGGGGAGAGGCCCAGTACTTC. It translates to CASSFGTSGRGEAQYF.

V gene TRBV5-4 combines with J gene TRBJ2-3; perhaps TRBD2 as D (6 bases). V lost 4 bases and J 2 bases, leaving 26 bases between the germline ends. The CDR3 has 19 amino acids. Germline V lookup: CDR1 SGHNT, CDR2 YYREEE (reference sequence). The CDR3 spells CASSPTASQLATYTDTQYF. CDR3 DNA sequence: TGTGCCAGCAGCCCGACAGCATCCCAGCTAGCGACGTACACAGATACGCAGTATTTT.

On this clone itself: It differs at one base from a far larger clone, so likely a read error. The same CDR3 is also encoded by other DNA sequences in this sample. The J gene is TRBJ2-2, the V gene TRBV7-9; 10 nucleotides line up with TRBD1. Germline trimming cut 6 bases from V and 8 bases from J; bases unmatched to any gene: 9. This CDR3 region has 15 residues. The germline gives CDR1 SEHNR, CDR2 FQNEAQ (reference sequence). DNA of the CDR3: TGTGCCAGCAGGTTGGGGACAGGGGCCACAGGGGAGCTGTTTTTT. As protein: CASRLGTGATGELFF.

About this clone itself: Other DNA sequences in the sample encode the same CDR3. This chain uses TRBV18 with TRBJ2-3; D gene unclear. V lost 4 bases and J lost 0, with 2 bases in between. Germline-derived CDR1 and CDR2 are KGHSH and LQKENI. The CDR3 length is 12 residues. CDR3 in DNA: TGTGCCAGCTCACGAAGCACAGATACGCAGTATTTT. Its translation: CASSRSTDTQYF.

This chain links TRBV4-2 with TRBJ2-1; 7 bases align to TRBD2. V shed 4 bases, J shed 9 bases, and the junction held 6 bases outside the gene matches. This CDR3 spans 13 amino acids. Looked up from germline, CDR1 is LGHNA and CDR2 is YNFKEQ. CDR3 bases: TGTGCCAGCAGCCCAGCGGGGCGAGTTGAGCAGTTCTTC. Its translation: CASSPAGRVEQFF.

The chain employs TRBV6-1 and TRBJ2-1; 8 bases align to TRBD1. Germline V lookup: CDR1 MNHNS, CDR2 SASEGT. After removal of 5 bases from V and 7 bases from J, the junction contained 7 bases not matched to a gene. CDR3 length: 14 amino acids. This CDR3 is CASSSWDRINEQFF. CDR3 bases: TGTGCCAGCAGTTCATGGGACAGGATTAATGAGCAGTTCTTC.

The chain employs TRBV5-1 and TRBJ2-7; D is unresolved. Trimming pared 0 bases from V and 3 bases from J, leaving 7 bases between. The CDR3 runs 13 residues. The germline gives CDR1 SGHRS, CDR2 YFSETQ. CDR3 bases: TGCGCCAGCAGCTTGGGAGGTGACTACGAGCAGTACTTC. Translated, it gives CASSLGGDYEQYF.

A single count supports this clone. The rearrangement links TRBV5-1 to TRBJ1-1; D is undetermined. This CDR3 spans 14 amino acids. Germline V gene data show CDR1 as SGHRS and CDR2 as YFSETQ. Trimming removed 3 bases at V and 4 bases at J, with 13 bases between. CDR3: CASSSPLGSTEAFF. The CDR3 region has the DNA TGCGCCAGCAGCTCTCCCCTGGGGTCCACTGAAGCTTTCTTT.

Ten or more counts support this clone. The chain couples TRBV28 to TRBJ1-2, with D possibly TRBD1 on 6 matching bases. Germline values: CDR1 MDHEN, CDR2 SYDVKM. Trimming took 6 bases from V and 1 from J, leaving 18 bases between them. CDR3 length equals 16 residues. As DNA, the CDR3 is TGTGCCAGCAGCAAACTCTGGACAGACCATAACTATGGCTACACCTTC. This codes for CASSKLWTDHNYGYTF.

A word on this clone: A single base is all that separates this from a far larger clone, so a read error is likely. The genes are TRBV2 and TRBJ2-3; possible D gene TRBD2, 6 bases. CDR1 SNHLY and CDR2 FYNNEI come from the germline V gene. This CDR3 contains 15 residues. The V end lost 1 base, the J end lost 5 bases, and 13 bases lay between the germline ends. CDR3: CASSEEGRGGDTQYF. CDR3 nucleotide sequence: TGTGCCAGCAGTGAAGAGGGGCGGGGTGGAGATACGCAGTATTTT.

The genes are TRBV28 and TRBJ2-5; 8 bases match TRBD2. Germline CDR1 is MDHEN and CDR2 is SYDVKM. Trimming removed 6 bases from V and 7 bases from J; junction bases left unmatched: 4. The CDR3 spans 12 residues. DNA for the CDR3: TGTGCCAGCAGAGCGGGAGAGGGGACCCAGTACTTC. Its protein is CASRAGEGTQYF.

The J gene is TRBJ2-5, the V gene TRBV7-8, with 10 bases fitting TRBD2. Losses at the gene ends were 2 bases for V and 2 bases for J; bases not matched to a gene: 5. Germline assignment: CDR1 SGHVS and CDR2 FQNEAQ. The CDR3 covers 16 residues. In DNA form, the CDR3 reads TGTGCCAGCAGCTTAACCTTGACTAGCGGGCAAGAGACCCAGTACTTC. Its protein is CASSLTLTSGQETQYF.

This clone was seen just once. The J gene is TRBJ2-7, the V gene TRBV15; unclear D gene. The V end lost 4 bases, the J end lost 2 bases, and 6 bases lay between the germline ends. The germline gives CDR1 LNHNV, CDR2 YYDKDF (reference sequence). The CDR3 sequence is 12 residues long. CDR3 DNA: TGTGCCACCAGCAAGGGTCCCTACGAGCAGTACTTC. Translating gives CATSKGPYEQYF.

A note on this clone: It is likely a read error: a sequence one base away is far more abundant. The chain employs TRBV29-1 and TRBJ2-3; 14 bases agree with TRBD2. Germline V lookup: CDR1 SQVTM, CDR2 ANQGSEA. This CDR3 contains 17 residues. With V trimmed by 7 bases and J by 0 bases, 9 bases remained unmatched. CDR3 in DNA: TGCAGCGCCGACTGGACTAGCGGGAGGATGAGCACAGATACGCAGTATTTT. It is translated as CSADWTSGRMSTDTQYF.

This chain joins TRBV30 and TRBJ1-1; D unresolved. The CDR3 covers 11 residues. The germline V and J ends were trimmed by 3 bases and 7 bases, with 9 bases remaining between them. Per germline, CDR1 GTSNPN and CDR2 SVGIG (reference sequence). CDR3 residues: CAWSPQSEAFF. The CDR3 DNA reads as TGTGCCTGGAGCCCCCAGAGTGAAGCTTTCTTT.

The chain has TRBV28 and TRBJ2-1; TRBD1 agrees at 7 bases. The CDR3 contains 13 residues. CDR1 and CDR2 from the germline V gene are MDHEN and SYDVKM. V was clipped by 5 bases and J by 6 bases; unmatched bases: 4. This chain's CDR3 is CASSRGQINEQFF. The CDR3 DNA is TGTGCCAGCAGTCGGGGACAGATCAATGAGCAGTTCTTC. Complete variable domain (other parts from reference TRBV28 and TRBJ2-1): DVKVTQSSRYLVKRTGEKVFLECVQDMDHENMFWYRQDPGLGLRLIYFSYDVKMKEKGDIPEGYSVSREKKERFSLILESASTNQTSMYLCASSRGQINEQFFGPGTRLTVL.

Notes on this clone: A far bigger clonotype differs at one base, so this is likely a read error. The sample holds other DNA sequences that translate to the same CDR3. The chain carries TRBV18 and TRBJ2-7, with 7 bases fitting TRBD2. The CDR3 has 16 residues. Germline V lookup: CDR1 KGHSH, CDR2 LQKENI. The CDR3 loop reads CASSRTHSGSDYEQYF. CDR3 DNA sequence: TGCGCCAGCTCACGAACGCATAGCGGGTCCGACTACGAGCAGTACTTC. Combining the CDR3 with reference TRBV18 and TRBJ2-7 gives the whole variable domain NAGVMQNPRHLVRRRGQEARLRCSPMKGHSHVYWYRQLPEEGLKFMVYLQKENIIDESGMPKERFSAEFPKEGPSILRIQQVVRGDSAAYFCASSRTHSGSDYEQYFGPGTRLTVT.

The chain is built from TRBV28 and TRBJ1-2, with 7 bases aligning to TRBD1. V shed 2 bases, J shed 4 bases, and the junction held 10 bases outside the gene matches. From germline, CDR1 is MDHEN and CDR2 SYDVKM. This CDR3 has 16 residues. CDR3 sequence: CASSLARGTALYGYTF. CDR3 DNA: TGTGCCAGCAGTTTAGCCAGGGGGACAGCCCTCTATGGCTACACCTTC.

The V gene is TRBV5-1, the J gene TRBJ2-7; D is uncertain. Trimming removed 2 bases from V and 6 bases from J, with 12 bases in between. The CDR3 totals 13 residues. Germline CDR1 SGHRS, CDR2 YFSETQ. CDR3 DNA sequence: TGCGCCAGCAGCTTTACGGACGTCGGCGAGCAGTACTTC. It encodes CASSFTDVGEQYF. The variable domain in full, with the rest retrieved from reference TRBV5-1 and TRBJ2-7, is KAGVTQTPRYLIKTRGQQVTLSCSPISGHRSVSWYQQTPGQGLQFLFEYFSETQRNKGNFPGRFSGRQFSNSRSEMNVSTLELGDSALYLCASSFTDVGEQYFGPGTRLTVT.

The chain joins TRBV28 to TRBJ1-5, with D maybe TRBD1 (6 bases). Per germline, CDR1 MDHEN and CDR2 SYDVKM. This CDR3 has 13 residues. V was trimmed by 1 base and J by 11 bases, leaving 12 bases between them. Here the CDR3 DNA reads TGTGCCAGCAGTTTATCGGACAGATGGACCCAGCATTTT. Protein sequence: CASSLSDRWTQHF.

The chain is built from TRBV7-9 and TRBJ2-3, with 10 bases aligning to TRBD2. The CDR3 sequence is 17 residues long. V shed 10 bases and J 3 bases; nucleotides not matched to a gene: 16. Per germline, CDR1 SEHNR and CDR2 FQNEAQ (reference sequence). CDR3 sequence (DNA): TGTGCCACCCCGGCTAGCGGGAGTACTGCTTGGACAGATACGCAGTATTTT. Translating it yields CATPASGSTAWTDTQYF.

The chain employs TRBV5-1 and TRBJ2-3; D unclear. CDR1 and CDR2 (germline): SGHRS, YFSETQ. Trimming stripped 6 bases from V and 2 bases from J, with 1 base between. There are 10 residues in the CDR3. CDR3 in amino acids: CASTTDTQYF. As DNA, the CDR3 is TGCGCCAGCACCACAGATACGCAGTATTTT. The full variable domain, its missing parts supplied by reference TRBV5-1 and TRBJ2-3, is KAGVTQTPRYLIKTRGQQVTLSCSPISGHRSVSWYQQTPGQGLQFLFEYFSETQRNKGNFPGRFSGRQFSNSRSEMNVSTLELGDSALYLCASTTDTQYFGPGTRLTVL.

A note on this clone: Within the sample, other DNA sequences also encode this same CDR3. The chain joins TRBV7-3 to TRBJ2-3; possibly TRBD1 or TRBD2 for D (5 bases each). CDR3 length: 15 residues. Per germline, CDR1 SGHTA and CDR2 FQGTGA. Deletions cut 0 bases from V and 0 bases from J, with 7 bases between. The CDR3 loop reads CASSLTGGSTDTQYF. The CDR3 DNA reads TGTGCCAGCAGCTTAACTGGGGGAAGCACAGATACGCAGTATTTT. The whole variable domain, filled in from reference TRBV7-3 and TRBJ2-3, reads GAGVSQTPSNKVTEKGKYVELRCDPISGHTALYWYRQSLGQGPEFLIYFQGTGAADDSGLPNDRFFAVRPEGSVSTLKIQRTERGDSAVYLCASSLTGGSTDTQYFGPGTRLTVL.

Remarks on this clone: A much larger clone lies one base from this, so it may be a read error. Other DNA variants within this sample encode the same CDR3. The chain links TRBV7-6 to TRBJ2-5, with 13 positions matching TRBD2. Germline V lookup: CDR1 SGHVS, CDR2 FNYEAQ. The CDR3 is 18 amino acids. In DNA form, the CDR3 reads TGCGCCAGCAGCTTAGCGCGGACTAGCGGGAGTGCCCAAGAGACCCAGTACTTC. Encoded protein: CASSLARTSGSAQETQYF.

Comments on this clone: This likely traces to a read error, being one base from a far larger clone. This same CDR3 is encoded by further DNA sequences in the sample. Here the CDR3 reads CAYRDGNYGYTF. CDR3 sequence (DNA): TGTGCGTACCGGGACGGTAACTATGGCTACACCTTT. The genes are TRBV30 and TRBJ1-2, with D possibly being TRBD1 (5 bases). This CDR3 has 12 amino acids. Germline V lookup: CDR1 GTSNPN, CDR2 SVGIG (reference sequence).

This clone came up many times. The identical CDR3 is also encoded by other nucleotide sequences in the sample. The rearrangement joins TRBV2 to TRBJ2-3; no clear D gene. Germline CDR1 and CDR2: SNHLY and FYNNEI. V was trimmed by 6 bases and J by 4 bases, leaving 8 bases between them. CDR3 length: 12 residues. The CDR3 DNA is TGTGCCAGCAGGGGCGAGGCAGATACGCAGTATTTT. Translated, it gives CASRGEADTQYF.